Listed below are T cell receptor beta chains from one sample, sequenced in a study of T cells after posttransplantation cyclophosphamide. Profiling relied on immunoSEQ multiplex PCR, and the TCRdb table lists in-frame clones only, not all of them. The sample was found to contain about 5,400 clones, and every one recurs. The sequencing used PBMCs, collected around 400 days after allogeneic stem cell transplant with posttransplant cyclophosphamide. The source is a male patient aged 60-69 years who received an allogeneic stem cell transplant from a related donor, was CMV-positive, and had acute GVHD only. Some T cells may be provided by the graft donor. The CDR3 runs from the conserved cysteine through the conserved F or W. A D gene is named only where the DNA matches it firmly. Only part of the rows carry a size: once, few, many, or a class if the clone is expanded.

size	D	V	J	DNA	CDR3
many	.	TRBV4-3	TRBJ1-4	TGCGCCAGCAGTAAGCGGCATCCAGTCGTTGGGAATGAAAAACTGTTTTTT	CASSKRHPVVGNEKLFF
many	.	TRBV18	TRBJ1-1	TGTGCCAGCTCTCAACTTATGAACACTGAAGCTTTCTTT	CASSQLMNTEAFF
many	TRBD2	TRBV28	TRBJ2-7	TGTGCCAGCAGTTCAAGCCTTGGCGGGAGGCCCTCCTACGAGCAGTACTTC	CASSSSLGGRPSYEQYF
many	TRBD2	TRBV7-2	TRBJ2-1	TGTGCCAGCAGCCCGAGCGGGATCCCAACAATCTCCTACAATGAGCAGTTCTTC	CASSPSGIPTISYNEQFF
medium-sized	.	TRBV10-3	TRBJ1-2	TGTGCCATCAGTGGCTCGTGGGGGGATAACTATGGCTACACCTTC	CAISGSWGDNYGYTF
many	.	TRBV7-3	TRBJ2-2	TGTGCCAGCAGCCCACTCGCCACTAGCTTCACCGGGGAGCTGTTTTTT	CASSPLATSFTGELFF
many	.	TRBV7-3	TRBJ1-1	TGTGCCAGCACCGCAGGATTGAACACTGAAGCTTTCTTT	CASTAGLNTEAFF
many	.	TRBV19	TRBJ2-3	TGTGCCAGTAGGGCCAGTCTCACAGATACGCAGTATTTT	CASRASLTDTQYF
many	TRBD2	TRBV6-6	TRBJ2-3	TGTGCCAGCAGAGCGGGAGGGCTCTCAGATACGCAGTATTTT	CASRAGGLSDTQYF
many	TRBD2	TRBV28	TRBJ2-1	TGTGCCAGCAGTTTGGCGGGAGGAACTTCCTACAATGAGCAGTTCTTC	CASSLAGGTSYNEQFF
many	TRBD1	TRBV11-1	TRBJ2-2	TGTGCCAGCAGCTTAAGGGGGCAGGCGAACACCGGGGAGCTGTTTTTT	CASSLRGQANTGELFF
many	TRBD1	TRBV6-6	TRBJ2-7	TGTGCCAGCACCCCTGACAGGGGGCGAATCTACGAGCAGTACTTC	CASTPDRGRIYEQYF
many	TRBD1	TRBV9	TRBJ2-3	TGTGCCAGCAGCGGAGGGGACAGTACATACGATACGCAGTATTTT	CASSGGDSTYDTQYF
medium-sized	TRBD1	TRBV28	TRBJ1-3	TGTGCCAGCAGTGACAGGGGCCGCTCTCTGGGTGGAAACACCATATATTTT	CASSDRGRSLGGNTIYF
many	TRBD2	TRBV5-1	TRBJ2-1	TGCGCCAGCAGCCCCGCGACTAGCCCTAGAGCCAATGAGCAGTTCTTC	CASSPATSPRANEQFF
many	TRBD1	TRBV7-3	TRBJ1-1	TGTGCCAGCAGTTCTTCAGGGGGTAAGAACACTGAAGCTTTCTTT	CASSSSGGKNTEAFF
large	.	TRBV4-2	TRBJ1-1	TGTGCCAGCAGCCCACTACTGGGGGCCCAGGGATCCCTCTTGGAAGCTTTCTTT	CASSPLLGAQGSLLEAFF
many	.	TRBV9	TRBJ2-2	TGTGCCAGCAGCGTAGGCAGAAGGAACACCGGGGAGCTGTTTTTT	CASSVGRRNTGELFF
many	.	TRBV27	TRBJ2-7	TGTGCCAGCAGTTTTATTGGGAGCTCCTACGAGCAGTACTTC	CASSFIGSSYEQYF
many	.	TRBV18	TRBJ2-7	TGTGCCAGCTCACCTCTAGGAGGTGACTACGAGCAGTACTTC	CASSPLGGDYEQYF
many	.	TRBV6-6	TRBJ2-5	TGTGCCTCAAAAGGGGTCAAGGAGACCCAGTACTTC	CASKGVKETQYF
few	.	TRBV28	TRBJ2-7	TGTGCCAGCCGTCAGGGTAATCCCGTCTACGAGCAGTACTTC	CASRQGNPVYEQYF
many	TRBD2	TRBV5-6	TRBJ2-1	TGTGCCAGCAGCTTTGAGGGACTAGCTTTCAATGAGCAGTTCTTC	CASSFEGLAFNEQFF
many	.	TRBV7-9	TRBJ1-1	TGTGCCAGCAGCCCGCTAGGCGCTGAAGCTTTCTTT	CASSPLGAEAFF
many	.	TRBV18	TRBJ1-1	TGTGCCAGCTCACGGGGGACTACGGACACTGAAGCTTTCTTT	CASSRGTTDTEAFF
many	TRBD2	TRBV7-7	TRBJ2-3	TGTGCCAGCAGCCCAAAATCTAGCGGGAGGGCAACAGATACGCAGTATTTT	CASSPKSSGRATDTQYF
many	TRBD2	TRBV4-3	TRBJ2-3	TGCGCCAGCAGCCAAGGTCCGAGCGGGGGAACAGATACGCAGTATTTT	CASSQGPSGGTDTQYF
many	.	TRBV5-1	TRBJ2-5	TGCGCCAGCGGGGATTGGGCAGGGCGAGAGACCCAGTACTTC	CASGDWAGRETQYF
many	TRBD1	TRBV6-1	TRBJ2-7	TGTGCCAGCAGTGCCGTCAGGGGGCGAGAGCAGTACTTC	CASSAVRGREQYF
medium-sized	TRBD2	TRBV5-4	TRBJ2-2	TGTGCCAGCAGCTTGGCTGGGACTAGCGGGAAACGAGGGGAGCTGTTTTTT	CASSLAGTSGKRGELFF
few	.	TRBV7-8	TRBJ2-7	TGTGCCAGCAGCTTAGGTGGCTCGGGGGACGAGCAGTACTTC	CASSLGGSGDEQYF
many	.	TRBV4-1	TRBJ2-1	TGCGCCAGCAGCCAAGAGAGCCTCGAACTCTACAATGAGCAGTTCTTC	CASSQESLELYNEQFF
many	TRBD1	TRBV29-1	TRBJ1-2	TGCAGCGTTGAGACAGGGAATAGGGATGGCTACACCTTC	CSVETGNRDGYTF
many	TRBD2	TRBV5-1	TRBJ2-3	TGCGCCAGCAGCCCCCCACTAGCGCGGACAGATACGCAGTATTTT	CASSPPLARTDTQYF
many	.	TRBV5-1	TRBJ1-1	TGCGCCAGCAGCTTGGTTCGGGGTAGGAACACTGAAGCTTTCTTT	CASSLVRGRNTEAFF
many	.	TRBV30	TRBJ2-7	TGTGCCTGGAGTGTACAGGAGGAGGGGAGCTCCTACGAGCAGTACTTC	CAWSVQEEGSSYEQYF
many	.	TRBV5-1	TRBJ2-4	TGCGCCAGCAGCTTTTCTGGCCAAAACATTCAGTACTTC	CASSFSGQNIQYF
few	TRBD1	TRBV7-9	TRBJ1-3	TGTGCCAGCAGGCAACTGTTGGGGACAGCCTTCTCTGGAAACACCATATATTTT	CASRQLLGTAFSGNTIYF
many	.	TRBV7-2	TRBJ1-4	TGTGCCAGCAGTGAGTCTTCGTGTCTCCTAGTCGACAATGAAAAACTGTTTTTT	CASSESSCLLVDNEKLFF
many	.	TRBV10-3	TRBJ1-5	TGTGCCACCCGGGATAGCAATCAGCCCCAGCATTTT	CATRDSNQPQHF
many	.	TRBV4-1	TRBJ2-7	TGCGCCAGCAGCCAGTTTGAGGACGAGCAGTACTTC	CASSQFEDEQYF
many	.	TRBV10-3	TRBJ2-3	TGTGCCATCAGTGGGGGTATGAGGGGGACAGATACGCAGTATTTT	CAISGGMRGTDTQYF
many	TRBD2	TRBV11-3	TRBJ2-1	TGTGCCAGCAGCTCGGGGGGGGGATTATCCTCCTACAATGAGCAGTTCTTC	CASSSGGGLSSYNEQFF
many	TRBD1	TRBV7-9	TRBJ1-3	TGTGCCAGCACCAGGGACAGCGGTGGAAACACCATATATTTT	CASTRDSGGNTIYF
many	.	TRBV19	TRBJ2-1	TGTGCCAGTAGTATGGACTACAGCTCCTACAATGAGCAGTTCTTC	CASSMDYSSYNEQFF
many	TRBD1	TRBV19	TRBJ1-5	TGTGCCAGTAGTCCGGGACAGAGAAATCAGCCCCAGCATTTT	CASSPGQRNQPQHF
.	.	TRBV11-2	TRBJ1-4	TGTGCCAGCAGCCTCCCCTGGGGAGCGACTAATGAAAAACTGTTTTTT	CASSLPWGATNEKLFF
many	TRBD1	TRBV7-9	TRBJ2-7	TGTGCCAGCAGCTTGCCTGACAGGGGGCGAGAATCCGAGCAGTACTTC	CASSLPDRGRESEQYF
many	.	TRBV6-4	TRBJ2-1	TGTGCCAGCAGTCCCAACTCCTACAATGAGCAGTTCTTC	CASSPNSYNEQFF
large	TRBD1	TRBV9	TRBJ2-7	TGTGCCAGCAGCTACGGACAGGGGGGTTCCTACGAGCAGTACTTC	CASSYGQGGSYEQYF
medium-sized	.	TRBV19	TRBJ2-2	TGTGCCAGTAGTATTATAGGTCTAGGGGGGAACACCGGGGAGCTGTTTTTT	CASSIIGLGGNTGELFF
many	.	TRBV5-4	TRBJ1-2	TGTGCCAGCAGCTCGCTACAGGGTTTAGGCTACACCTTC	CASSSLQGLGYTF
many	TRBD2	TRBV11-3	TRBJ2-2	TGTGCCAGCAGCTTAAGGGAGCGGGCGGGGGGGGATTTTAACGCCGGGGAGCTGTTTTTT	CASSLRERAGGDFNAGELFF
medium-sized	.	TRBV14	TRBJ1-1	TGTGCCAGCAGCCAAGTAAAGATCCTACCGAACACTGAAGCTTTCTTT	CASSQVKILPNTEAFF
many	TRBD1	TRBV5-6	TRBJ2-7	TGTGCCAGCAGCAAGGACAGGGGCTTTACCACCTACGAGCAGTACTTC	CASSKDRGFTTYEQYF
many	.	TRBV10-1	TRBJ1-2	TGCGCCAGCAGTGAGTCCGGACTTAACTATGGCTACACCTTC	CASSESGLNYGYTF
many	TRBD1	TRBV5-1	TRBJ2-2	TGCGCCAGCAGCTGGGACAGAGCCGGGGAGCTGTTTTTT	CASSWDRAGELFF
many	TRBD1	TRBV5-6	TRBJ2-3	TGTGCCAGCAGCTCTACAGGGGGTGTCGGGTCCACAGATACGCAGTATTTT	CASSSTGGVGSTDTQYF
.	TRBD2	TRBV9	TRBJ2-5	TGTGCCAGCAGCGCCCTAGCGGGACCCTTAGAGACCCAGTACTTC	CASSALAGPLETQYF